The present entry profiles one T cell receptor (beta chain) with its context. This CDR3 is built from 14 residues. Trimming cost V 2 bases and J 4 bases, with 9 bases left between them. Germline V lookup: CDR1 SGHTA, CDR2 FQGNSA. TCRdb reprocessed the RT-PCR reads with MiXCR, giving one entry per CDR3 protein. The table includes about 680,000 distinct CDR3 sequences, approximately 14% detected once. The chain recombines TRBV7-2 with TRBJ2-1; a possible D gene is TRBD2 (6 bases). This receptor was obtained from a female donor in good health, serving as a healthy control. The sample was memory CD4+ T cells from blood. The CDR3 coding sequence is TGTGCCAGCAGCTTAACGGCGGGATACAATGAGCAGTTCTTC. Its protein is CASSLTAGYNEQFF.